The source of this T cell receptor (beta chain) is a study of blood T cell repertoires in COVID-19 (dated by TCRdb to the early 2020s). Describing the broader study: The collaborator samples originated in the United States, Italy and Spain and spanned the acute and convalescent phases of COVID-19. The prospective study material was composed of cDNA or gDNA derived from T cells, B-cell-depleted T cells, or PBMCs. Subjects who had been exposed to COVID-19, were actively infected with it, or had recovered from it provided the deeply sampled blood TCRbeta repertoires that made up the dataset. The repertoires were made available in a free public database intended to serve as a resource for research on the immune response to SARS-CoV-2. Samples came from the ongoing ImmuneRACE study (first 160 participants) plus 1,254 subjects from 6 global collaborators. Nearly every sample came with metadata listing a de-identified subject ID, COVID-19 status, age in years and sex. HLA class I and class II types, where available, came from metadata supplied by the sample provider rather than from assay-based typing. Results the study describes overall, beyond this receptor: How much clinical and demographic metadata was included differed by source and by participant, and the metadata was provided uncurated.

The collaborating institutions used their own protocols to collect whole blood in K2EDTA tubes. Collaborator samples were shipped for TCRbeta analysis as frozen whole blood, isolated PBMCs, or DNA extracted from either sample type. The immunoSEQ Assay, a bias-controlled multiplex PCR, was used to amplify TCRbeta CDR3 regions from genomic DNA. As for how the authors treated the data: Nucleated cell counts per sample were estimated from amplification of reference gene primers within the assay. Sequence reads were collapsed and filtered to measure the absolute abundance of every unique TCRbeta CDR3 rearrangement. Productive Simpson clonality was computed per sample as the square root of Simpson's diversity index over productive rearrangements. TCRdb's version of the immuneACCESS table is confined to in-frame rearrangements and falls short of the full clone set. An unresolved V gene accounts for under half of the shortfall where checked; the remainder is of unknown origin. V, J and clone size reflect that table, while D and trimming were determined from the DNA. The table for this sample lists fewer than 350,000 clones; roughly 85% of them were counted only once. The top ten clones comprise more than 6% of the sample.

This clone was counted only a few times. Its antigen specificity is not known. No much larger clone is present one base from it, and per-base qualities are unavailable. The CDR3, from cysteine to phenylalanine, totals 16 residues. Only the CDR3 portion is preserved as DNA: 48 bases, with reading frame beginning at the first base. V and J are truncated by 5 bases and 0 bases respectively, leaving an intervening sequence of 11 bases. In the germline V gene, CDR1 corresponds to SGHTA and CDR2 to FQGTGA. The receptor was derived from a human donor in a cohort sampled during active COVID-19. The V gene is TRBV7-3 and the J gene is TRBJ1-6, with an unclear D gene assignment. What was sequenced was peripheral blood. The CDR3 reads CASSREGGSYNSPLHF. The nucleotide sequence reads TGTGCCAGCAGCCGGGAGGGAGGCTCCTATAATTCACCCCTCCACTTT.